Listed here are 23 T cell receptor beta chains from one sample, sequenced in a study of graft-versus-host responses after intestinal transplantation. The method was immunoSEQ multiplex PCR; TCRdb's version includes in-frame clones alone and lacks a portion of them. The sample carries 85,000 to 110,000 clones, approximately 93% recorded once. Antigens for these TCRs are unknown. This material consisted of unstimulated CD8+ T cells sorted from spleen or lymph node cells, taken before intestinal transplant. Every receptor here comes from a human donor who received an intestinal transplant.

This clone was seen only once. The chain has TRBV7-9 and TRBJ2-7; a possible D gene is TRBD2 (5 bases). V lost 5 bases, J lost 5 bases, and 13 bases lay in between. Germline values: CDR1 SEHNR, CDR2 FQNEAQ (reference sequence). This CDR3 has 13 amino acids. CDR3 sequence reads: CASSPLGSDEQYF. CDR3 nucleotide sequence: TGTGCCAGCAGCCCACTTGGGAGCGACGAGCAGTACTTC.

V and J are TRBV7-8 and TRBJ2-2; D gene unclear. Trimming removed 3 bases at V and 2 bases at J, with 13 bases between. Germline V gene lookup returns CDR1 SGHVS and CDR2 FQNEAQ. This CDR3 is built from 16 residues. CDR3 nucleotides: TGTGCCAGCAGCTTTATCCCAAACCCTAACACCGGGGAGCTGTTTTTT. Protein product: CASSFIPNPNTGELFF.

The chain is built from TRBV29-1 and TRBJ2-2, with D possibly being TRBD2 (5 bases). From germline, CDR1 is SQVTM and CDR2 ANQGSEA. The CDR3 totals 15 residues. The ends were cut back, 0 bases at V and 7 bases at J, with 15 bases in the middle. The CDR3 reads CSVEDGSAAGGELFF. The DNA for the CDR3 is TGCAGCGTTGAAGATGGGTCGGCTGCGGGCGGGGAGCTGTTTTTT.

The rearrangement joins TRBV27 to TRBJ1-2; tentative D call: TRBD1 (5 bases). The CDR3 is 15 amino acids. V was cut by 0 bases and J by 4 bases, with 12 bases left in between. Germline lookup yields CDR1 MNHEY and CDR2 SMNVEV (reference sequence). CDR3 nucleotide sequence: TGTGCCAGCAGTTTATCGCTAACAGGATTCTATGGCTACACCTTC. This encodes CASSLSLTGFYGYTF.

The chain combines TRBV11-2 with TRBJ2-5; 8 bases line up with TRBD2. The CDR3 extends over 18 amino acids. CDR1 and CDR2 (germline): SGHAT, FQNNGV. Trimming at V came to 3 bases and at J to 2 bases, leaving 14 bases not matched to a gene. CDR3: CASSLGEGGGIEQETQYF. The CDR3 DNA sequence: TGTGCCAGCAGCTTGGGGGAGGGCGGGGGGATAGAACAAGAGACCCAGTACTTC.

This clone was seen a single time. The chain employs TRBV19 and TRBJ1-2; no clear D gene. Germline CDR1 LNHDA, CDR2 SQIVND (reference sequence). The CDR3 is 12 residues long. The ends were cut back, 7 bases at V and 2 bases at J, with 8 bases in the middle. CDR3 in amino acids: CASTRENYGYTF. In DNA, the CDR3 is TGTGCCAGTACGAGGGAGAACTATGGCTACACCTTC.

The chain combines TRBV9 with TRBJ2-2; 7 nucleotides line up with TRBD1. CDR3 length: 15 amino acids. From germline, CDR1 is SGDLS and CDR2 YYNGEE. With V trimmed by 4 bases and J by 10 bases, 13 bases remained unmatched. CDR3 nucleotide sequence: TGTGCCAGCAGCCTCCTAGGGGGCCCCTCCCCGGAGCTGTTTTTT. Its protein product is CASSLLGGPSPELFF.

This clone was recorded only once. The gene calls are TRBV14 and TRBJ1-2; no firm D call. The CDR3 sequence is 13 residues long. CDR1 SGHDN and CDR2 FVKESK come from the germline V gene. V was shortened by 1 base and J by 8 bases, with 11 bases between the two germline ends. The CDR3: CASSQARNGGYTF. CDR3 DNA sequence: TGTGCCAGCAGCCAAGCGCGTAATGGGGGCTACACCTTC.

The chain is built from TRBV19 and TRBJ2-7; tentative D call: TRBD1 (6 bases). From germline, CDR1 is LNHDA and CDR2 SQIVND (reference sequence). V lost 5 bases, J lost 3 bases, and 23 bases lay in between. This CDR3 comprises 17 residues. The CDR3 sequence is CASSSRGQSVAIYEQYF. The CDR3 DNA reads as TGTGCCAGTAGTTCCAGGGGACAATCGGTCGCCATCTACGAGCAGTACTTC. Complete variable domain (other parts from reference TRBV19 and TRBJ2-7): DGGITQSPKYLFRKEGQNVTLSCEQNLNHDAMYWYRQDPGQGLRLIYYSQIVNDFQKGDIAEGYSVSREKKESFPLTVTSAQKNPTAFYLCASSSRGQSVAIYEQYFGPGTRLTVT.

The chain is built from TRBV9 and TRBJ2-7; weak D call: TRBD1 (5 bases). Germline V gene data show CDR1 as SGDLS and CDR2 as YYNGEE. V was cut by 5 bases and J by 0 bases, with 9 bases left in between. The CDR3 has 13 residues. The CDR3: CASSTGFSYEQYF. For the CDR3, the DNA is TGTGCCAGCAGTACAGGTTTCTCCTACGAGCAGTACTTC. The variable domain in full, completed from reference TRBV9 and TRBJ2-7, reads DSGVTQTPKHLITATGQRVTLRCSPRSGDLSVYWYQQSLDQGLQFLIQYYNGEERAKGNILERFSAQQFPDLHSELNLSSLELGDSALYFCASSTGFSYEQYFGPGTRLTVT.

V and J are TRBV7-9 and TRBJ2-5; 8 nucleotides align to TRBD2. CDR3 length: 16 amino acids. Germline V gene lookup returns CDR1 SEHNR and CDR2 FQNEAQ (reference sequence). The junction had 12 bases not matched to a gene; V was cut back by 4 bases and J by 5 bases. CDR3 region: CASSYHWGSGVETQYF. The CDR3 DNA is TGTGCCAGCAGCTACCATTGGGGTAGCGGGGTGGAGACCCAGTACTTC.

The genes are TRBV5-1 and TRBJ1-1; D not resolved. The CDR3 totals 13 residues. Germline V gene lookup returns CDR1 SGHRS and CDR2 YFSETQ. Trimming stripped 0 bases from V and 7 bases from J, with 10 bases between. The CDR3 region is CASSLDLRLEAFF. As DNA, the CDR3 is TGCGCCAGCAGCTTGGACCTAAGACTTGAAGCTTTCTTT.

CDR3 in DNA: TGTGCCAGCAGTTTAAAGTCGGGGAGGGCTGAAGCTTTCTTT. It is translated as CASSLKSGRAEAFF. The V gene is TRBV27, the J gene TRBJ1-1; D remains ambiguous. The CDR3 runs 14 residues. Germline CDR1 MNHEY, CDR2 SMNVEV (reference sequence). V was pared by 2 bases and J by 6 bases, with 13 bases between.

The chain carries TRBV4-1 and TRBJ2-3; 10 bases align to TRBD2. The CDR3 sequence is 18 residues long. Germline values: CDR1 MGHRA, CDR2 YSYEKL. The V segment lost 1 base and the J segment 4 bases; nucleotides outside the gene matches: 11. CDR3 region: CASSQAPRLAGDADTQYF. The CDR3 DNA follows: TGCGCCAGCAGCCAAGCCCCCAGGCTAGCGGGGGATGCAGATACGCAGTATTTT.

This sequence joins TRBV5-1 and TRBJ1-2; maybe TRBD1 (6 bases). The germline gives CDR1 SGHRS, CDR2 YFSETQ. Trimming stripped 3 bases from V and 10 bases from J, with 13 bases between. The CDR3 extends over 12 amino acids. The CDR3 nucleotides are TGCGCCAGCAGCTACACGGGGGCGGACTACACCTTC. Translating it yields CASSYTGADYTF.

This chain uses TRBV19 with TRBJ2-3; TRBD1 agrees at 9 bases. The V segment lost 9 bases and the J segment 2 bases; nucleotides outside the gene matches: 15. The CDR3 length is 17 residues. Germline CDR1 and CDR2: LNHDA and SQIVND (reference sequence). CDR3 in DNA: TGTGCCAGCGCCATAGGATGGACAGGGGCACCCACAGATACGCAGTATTTT. Its protein is CASAIGWTGAPTDTQYF.

This chain joins TRBV7-6 and TRBJ2-5; 9 bases align to TRBD2. The J call is uncertain, as TRBJ2-7 better fits the DNA end. The CDR3 totals 16 residues. Germline V gene lookup returns CDR1 SGHVS and CDR2 FNYEAQ. This CDR3 is CASSGEGGGASYEQYF. The CDR3, as DNA: TGTGCCAGCAGCGGGGAAGGCGGGGGGGCCTCCTACGAGCAGTACTTC.

A single count supports this clone. The V call is TRBV11-3, the J call TRBJ2-3; TRBD2 matches at 15 bases. The CDR3 is 17 amino acids. Trimming at V came to 5 bases and at J to 1 base, leaving 4 bases not matched to a gene. Germline V gene data show CDR1 as SGHNT and CDR2 as YENEEA. The CDR3 sequence: CASSPGTSGGRTDTQYF. The DNA of the CDR3 is TGTGCCAGCAGCCCGGGGACTAGCGGGGGGCGCACAGATACGCAGTATTTT.

For the CDR3, the DNA is TGCGCCAGCAGCTCCGGACGCAATTCCTACGAGCAGTACTTC. This sequence encodes CASSSGRNSYEQYF. V gene TRBV5-1 combines with J gene TRBJ2-7; D remains unclear. Trimming left V 3 bases short and J 1 base short, with 11 bases between. The CDR3 length is 14 residues. CDR1 is SGHRS and CDR2 is YFSETQ in the germline V gene.

J is TRBJ1-2 and V is TRBV25-1, with TRBD1 as a possible D gene (6 bases). CDR3 length: 15 amino acids. V lost 3 bases and J lost 4, with 15 bases in between. The germline V gene has CDR1 MGHDK and CDR2 SYGVNS. The CDR3 loop is CASSDSPGQVYGYTF. Here the CDR3 DNA reads TGTGCCAGCAGTGACTCTCCGGGACAAGTCTATGGCTACACCTTC.

The chain uses TRBV19 and TRBJ1-3, with D possibly TRBD1 on 5 matching bases. V dropped 5 bases and J dropped 0 bases, with 14 bases sitting between them. CDR1 LNHDA and CDR2 SQIVND come from the germline V gene (reference sequence). This CDR3 has 16 amino acids. CDR3 in DNA: TGTGCCAGTAGTCCTGACAGTCCCCCCTCTGGAAACACCATATATTTT. Translated: CASSPDSPPSGNTIYF.

This rearrangement joins TRBV15 to TRBJ1-1; D possibly corresponds to TRBD1 (5 bases). The CDR3 is made up of 15 amino acids. V was trimmed by 0 bases and J by 3 bases, leaving 11 bases between them. Germline V gene sequence: CDR1 LNHNV, CDR2 YYDKDF (reference sequence). CDR3 protein: CATSREGHSDTEAFF. The CDR3 nucleotides are TGTGCCACCAGCAGAGAAGGACACTCGGACACTGAAGCTTTCTTT.

This clone occurred once. The chain couples TRBV11-2 to TRBJ2-7, with TRBD2 identical over 7 bases. The CDR3 extends over 16 amino acids. Germline V gives CDR1 SGHAT, CDR2 FQNNGV. V shed 5 bases and J 2 bases; nucleotides not matched to a gene: 12. Here the CDR3 DNA reads TGTGCCAGCAGCCCCACGGGGGGTCCCTCGACCTACGAGCAGTACTTC. Encoded protein: CASSPTGGPSTYEQYF.